Listed here are 10 T cell receptor beta chains from one sample, sequenced in a study of Ad26.COV2.S vaccination and SARS-CoV-2 variants. Sequencing was performed with immunoSEQ multiplex PCR; in TCRdb, only in-frame clones are kept and a portion is missing. The profile covers about 350,000 clones, with about nine tenths appearing a single time and 3.4% taken by the ten largest. The treatment was: about 20 received Ad26.COV2.S at low or high dose, single or two shots; five or six received placebo; per-sample allocation not given. Sample collection was performed on day 63 after the first vaccine or placebo injection. The sequenced sample was peripheral blood, obtained in a trial of Ad26.COV2.S vaccine versus placebo. The receptors originated from a person aged 18-60 years who received the Ad26.COV2.S COVID-19 vaccine or a placebo.

In the case of this clone: At the DNA level, this CDR3 is encoded by other sequences in the same sample as well. The chain links TRBV27 to TRBJ1-1; TRBD1 is a possible D gene (5 bases). The CDR3 runs 13 residues. V was pared by 5 bases and J by 2 bases, with 9 bases between. Germline-derived CDR1 and CDR2 are MNHEY and SMNVEV (reference sequence). This chain's CDR3 is CASSPTVNTEAFF. DNA of the CDR3: TGTGCCAGCAGTCCGACAGTTAACACTGAAGCTTTCTTT.

The rearrangement links TRBV28 to TRBJ1-4; weak D call: TRBD1 (5 bases). Germline CDR1 and CDR2: MDHEN and SYDVKM. The CDR3 contains 14 residues. The V end lost 4 bases, the J end lost 10 bases, and 16 bases lay between the germline ends. The CDR3 sequence is CASSSGTLRGKLFF. The CDR3 coding sequence is TGTGCCAGCAGTTCCGGAACCTTAAGGGGAAAACTGTTTTTT.

The chain joins TRBV6-5 to TRBJ2-7; TRBD1 matches at 8 bases. CDR1 is MNHEY and CDR2 is SVGAGI in the germline V gene. V lost 5 bases to trimming and J lost 3 bases; unmatched junction nucleotides: 6. The CDR3 contains 14 residues. The CDR3 sequence is CASSRTGTNYEQYF. In DNA form, the CDR3 reads TGTGCCAGCAGTCGGACAGGGACGAACTACGAGCAGTACTTC.

The rearrangement links TRBV11-2 to TRBJ2-1, with 8 bases matching TRBD2. The V gene's germline CDR1 is SGHAT and CDR2 FQNNGV. The trim removed 5 bases at V and 0 bases at J, leaving 15 bases unmatched. This CDR3 is built from 19 residues. The CDR3 is CASSPRALADISSYNEQFF. The CDR3 DNA sequence: TGTGCCAGCAGCCCAAGGGCACTAGCGGATATAAGCTCCTACAATGAGCAGTTCTTC.

The V gene is TRBV11-2, the J gene TRBJ1-1; the D is unclear. This CDR3 has 14 amino acids. V was shortened by 5 bases and J by 3 bases, with 13 bases between the two germline ends. Per the germline V gene, CDR1 is SGHAT and CDR2 is FQNNGV. The CDR3 spells CASSLSPVDTEAFF. CDR3 sequence (DNA): TGTGCCAGCAGCCTAAGCCCCGTCGACACTGAAGCTTTCTTT.

The chain has TRBV5-6 and TRBJ2-7; D is perhaps TRBD1 (6 bases). V lost 5 bases, J lost 0 bases, and 12 bases lay in between. CDR3 length: 14 amino acids. Germline CDR1 is SGHDT and CDR2 is YYEEEE. The CDR3 region has the DNA TGTGCCAGCAGGGAAAGAGGGGGCTCCTACGAGCAGTACTTC. It encodes CASRERGGSYEQYF.

V and J are TRBV6-6 and TRBJ1-4; 7 nucleotides line up with TRBD1. CDR3 length equals 15 residues. Germline V lookup: CDR1 MNHNY, CDR2 SVGAGI (reference sequence). J was trimmed by 0 bases and V by 8 bases; bases with no gene match: 6. CDR3 coding DNA: TGTGCCAGCTTACACAGGGGTTCAACTAATGAAAAACTGTTTTTT. Translation: CASLHRGSTNEKLFF.

This clone was found once. The CDR3 nucleotides read TGTGCCACGACAGGGGGCGGTGAAAAACTGTTTTTT. Amino acids: CATTGGGEKLFF. V gene TRBV10-3 combines with J gene TRBJ1-4; 10 positions agree with TRBD1. The CDR3 loop spans 12 amino acids. V gave up 10 bases and J gave up 7 bases; unmatched junction bases: 3. Looked up from germline, CDR1 is ENHRY and CDR2 is SYGVKD.

This rearrangement joins TRBV6-2 or TRBV6-3 to TRBJ1-5, with 7 nucleotides matching TRBD1. Per germline, CDR1 MNHEY and CDR2 SVGEGT. The CDR3 runs to 16 residues. The trim removed 5 bases at V and 2 bases at J, leaving 9 bases unmatched. The CDR3 region is CASSRNRGTGNQPQHF. In nucleotides, the CDR3 is TGTGCCAGCAGTCGCAACAGGGGTACGGGCAATCAGCCCCAGCATTTT.

The genes are TRBV9 and TRBJ2-4; the D is unclear. Trimming left V 4 bases short and J 7 bases short, with 18 bases between. The CDR3 loop spans 15 amino acids. The V gene's germline CDR1 is SGDLS and CDR2 YYNGEE. Written as DNA, the CDR3 is TGTGCCAGCAGCCCGACCCTAGGAGCAGTGAACATTCAGTACTTC. This translates into CASSPTLGAVNIQYF.